This entry lists 17 T cell receptor beta chains sequenced from one sample in a study of CD8 T cells in ankylosing spondylitis. TCRdb recomputed calls from the 5' RACE reads with MiXCR, one row per CDR3 protein. This sample has 150,000 to 200,000 distinct CDR3 sequences, with around 17% found just once. What was sequenced was blood, either unsorted or a sorted T cell fraction (not recorded which). All receptors derive from a male donor with ankylosing spondylitis or in good health (not recorded which).

The chain combines TRBV4-1 with TRBJ2-7, with 9 positions matching TRBD1. V trimming: 0 bases; J trimming: 3 bases; junction bases outside the gene matches: 9. The CDR3 is 17 residues long. Per the germline V gene, CDR1 is MGHRA and CDR2 is YSYEKL. The CDR3 nucleotides are TGCGCCAGCAGCCAAGACCCCTTCGGGACAGGGTACTACGAGCAGTACTTC. Translating gives CASSQDPFGTGYYEQYF.

This clonotype showed up just a few times. The chain joins TRBV29-1 to TRBJ2-5; D may be TRBD1 (6 bases). There are 14 residues in the CDR3. V was cut by 8 bases and J by 4 bases, with 20 bases left in between. From germline, CDR1 is SQVTM and CDR2 ANQGSEA. CDR3: CSTRDTLQSETQYF. In nucleotides, the CDR3 is TGCAGCACCCGGGACACCCTACAATCAGAGACCCAGTACTTC.

This clonotype was counted at least ten times. The rearrangement joins TRBV20-1 to TRBJ2-1; no clear D gene. This CDR3 comprises 16 residues. V was shortened by 0 bases and J by 0 bases, with 12 bases between the two germline ends. The germline CDR1 and CDR2 sequences are DFQATT and SNEGSKA (reference sequence). The CDR3 spells CSARELRTASYNEQFF. CDR3 bases: TGCAGTGCTAGAGAGCTTCGGACGGCCTCCTACAATGAGCAGTTCTTC.

The gene calls are TRBV7-2 and TRBJ1-2, with D possibly matching TRBD1 (5 bases). The V end was cut by 0 bases, the J end by 8 bases, with 13 bases between. The CDR3 loop spans 14 amino acids. In germline, CDR1 is SGHTA, CDR2 FQGNSA. This CDR3 reads CASSLAAYGTGYTF. CDR3 nucleotides: TGTGCCAGCAGCTTAGCGGCCTATGGGACGGGCTACACCTTC.

The V call is TRBV5-1, the J call TRBJ1-6; D remains unclear. The germline gives CDR1 SGHRS, CDR2 YFSETQ. The CDR3 has 13 amino acids. The V end lost 2 bases, the J end lost 7 bases, and 7 bases lay between the germline ends. The CDR3 coding sequence is TGCGCCAGCAGCTTTGGGGAGAATTCACCCCTCCACTTT. Amino acid sequence: CASSFGENSPLHF.

The J gene is TRBJ2-2, the V gene TRBV7-9; D ambiguous. The length of the CDR3 is 14 residues. V lost 2 bases and J 1 base, leaving 5 bases between the germline ends. Germline CDR1 and CDR2: SEHNR and FQNEAQ (reference sequence). The CDR3 DNA follows: TGTGCCAGCAGCTTACGCGGGAACACCGGGGAGCTGTTTTTT. Protein sequence: CASSLRGNTGELFF. Drawing the rest from reference TRBV7-9 and TRBJ2-2, the complete variable domain is DTGVSQNPRHKITKRGQNVTFRCDPISEHNRLYWYRQTLGQGPEFLTYFQNEAQLEKSRLLSDRFSAERPKGSFSTLEIQRTEQGDSAMYLCASSLRGNTGELFFGEGSRLTVL.

This clonotype was counted at least ten times. The rearrangement uses TRBV24-1 and TRBJ2-1; no reliable D call. This CDR3 has 12 amino acids. Trimming removed 3 bases at V and 4 bases at J, with 3 bases between. The V gene's germline CDR1 is KGHDR and CDR2 SFDVKD. As DNA, the CDR3 is TGTGCCACCAGTGATGGGTACAATGAGCAGTTCTTC. As protein: CATSDGYNEQFF.

This clonotype occurred many times. The J gene is TRBJ2-5, the V gene TRBV3-1; possibly TRBD2 for D (6 bases). The CDR3 has 14 amino acids. Germline CDR1 and CDR2: LGHDT and YNNKEL (reference sequence). The V and J ends lost 3 bases and 1 base respectively, with 9 bases between them. CDR3 in DNA: TGTGCCAGCAGCCACGGGGGACCCCAAGAGACCCAGTACTTC. Translation: CASSHGGPQETQYF.

This chain links TRBV2 with TRBJ1-6, with D unresolved. Deletions cut 7 bases from V and 7 bases from J, with 14 bases between. CDR3 length: 14 residues. Germline values: CDR1 SNHLY, CDR2 FYNNEI. CDR3 region: CASTPGSRNSPLHF. CDR3 coding DNA: TGTGCCAGCACACCCGGGAGTCGAAATTCACCCCTCCACTTT. Full variable domain (outside the CDR3, taken from reference TRBV2 and TRBJ1-6): EPEVTQTPSHQVTQMGQEVILRCVPISNHLYFYWYRQILGQKVEFLVSFYNNEISEKSEIFDDQFSVERPDGSNFTLKIRSTKLEDSAMYFCASTPGSRNSPLHFGNGTRLTVT.

This clonotype was seen a handful of times. V is TRBV7-3 and J is TRBJ2-1; D remains ambiguous. The germline V gene has CDR1 SGHTA and CDR2 FQGTGA. V was shortened by 4 bases and J by 4 bases, with 8 bases between the two germline ends. CDR3 length equals 13 residues. The CDR3 sequence: CASSSDRYNEQFF. In DNA form, the CDR3 reads TGTGCCAGCAGCTCCGACCGGTACAATGAGCAGTTCTTC.

The chain couples TRBV3-1 to TRBJ1-4; D perhaps matches TRBD1 (5 bases). Trimming removed 6 bases from V and 7 bases from J, with 15 bases in between. The CDR3 length is 14 residues. The germline CDR1 and CDR2 sequences are LGHDT and YNNKEL (reference sequence). CDR3 DNA sequence: TGTGCCAGCAGGCCCGAGGCGGGGGGTGAAAAACTGTTTTTT. Translating gives CASRPEAGGEKLFF.

In its sample, this clonotype was seen a few times. The rearrangement links TRBV2 to TRBJ1-1, with D possibly matching TRBD1 (6 bases). Looked up from germline, CDR1 is SNHLY and CDR2 is FYNNEI. V gave up 10 bases and J gave up 5 bases, with 11 bases separating them. CDR3 length: 11 residues. In DNA form, the CDR3 reads TGTGCCACCGCAGGGGAGACTGAAGCTTTCTTT. It yields the protein CATAGETEAFF.

This clonotype was recorded many times. The V gene is TRBV5-1, the J gene TRBJ1-5; TRBD1 aligns across 9 bases. Germline CDR1 SGHRS, CDR2 YFSETQ. V was clipped by 0 bases and J by 6 bases; unmatched bases: 4. CDR3 length: 15 residues. CDR3 protein: CASSLGGQGGQPQHF. CDR3 nucleotides: TGCGCCAGCAGCTTGGGGGGACAGGGAGGTCAGCCCCAGCATTTT.

The chain uses TRBV12-3 or TRBV12-4 and TRBJ2-1; 10 bases agree with TRBD2. The junction had 6 bases not matched to a gene; V was cut back by 4 bases and J by 6 bases. This CDR3 region has 15 residues. The CDR3 is CASSSSSGSPNEQFF. The CDR3 DNA follows: TGTGCCAGCAGTTCATCTAGCGGGAGCCCCAATGAGCAGTTCTTC.

In this sample, this clonotype turned up a few times. The gene calls are TRBV18 and TRBJ1-1; the D is unclear. CDR3 length: 16 amino acids. Trimming pared 4 bases from V and 3 bases from J, leaving 18 bases between. CDR1 and CDR2 from the germline V gene are KGHSH and LQKENI. CDR3 protein: CASSLGRKPVDTEAFF. In nucleotides, the CDR3 is TGTGCCAGCTCACTAGGCAGGAAACCTGTGGACACTGAAGCTTTCTTT.

This clonotype has at least ten counts. V gene TRBV12-3 or TRBV12-4 combines with J gene TRBJ2-1; D possibly corresponds to TRBD1 (6 bases). V lost 4 bases and J lost 0, with 13 bases in between. The CDR3 spans 16 residues. DNA of the CDR3: TGTGCCAGCAGTTCCTCCGGGACAACCTCCTACAATGAGCAGTTCTTC. Translation: CASSSSGTTSYNEQFF.

In its sample, this clonotype was seen many times. The V call is TRBV20-1, the J call TRBJ2-2, with 7 positions matching TRBD2. Trimming at V came to 6 bases and at J to 5 bases, leaving 6 bases not matched to a gene. This CDR3 spans 13 amino acids. CDR1 DFQATT and CDR2 SNEGSKA come from the germline V gene (reference sequence). The CDR3 DNA reads TGCAGTGCGGAGACTAGCAGAACCGGGGAGCTGTTTTTT. Its translation is CSAETSRTGELFF.